This T cell receptor (beta chain) was documented in a study of blood T cell repertoires in COVID-19. Study-wide context: Whether acute or convalescent, the COVID-19 samples came from the United States, Italy and Spain. In each case, the material was cDNA or gDNA derived from T cells, B-cell-depleted T cells, or PBMCs.

V lost 0 bases and J 4 bases, leaving 9 bases between the germline ends. The CDR3 consists of 14 residues. Germline values: CDR1 SGHRS, CDR2 YFSETQ. In the study's own analysis: Counts of nucleated cells, estimated from reference gene primer amplification, were obtained. TCRdb's table, derived via immunoSEQ multiplex PCR, lists solely in-frame clones and lacks some. That table furnishes V, J and clone size, whereas the DNA furnished D and trimming. There are tens of thousands of clones in the sample; 86% occur only once, and 8% lies in the top ten. The chain combines TRBV5-1 with TRBJ2-3; D is possibly TRBD1 (5 bases). The origin of this receptor is a man in his forties or fifties with active COVID-19. The sequenced sample was peripheral blood. DNA for the CDR3: TGCGCCAGCAGCTTGGGACAGCTCGCAGATACGCAGTATTTT. It codes for CASSLGQLADTQYF.